Given below is one TCR beta chain in context. The CDR3 runs to 15 residues. Germline values: CDR1 SEHNR, CDR2 FQNEAQ (reference sequence). Unmatched junction bases numbered 3, after V lost 3 bases and J lost 4 bases. Original methodology: How many nucleated cells were present was estimated from reference gene primer amplification. Sequencing used immunoSEQ multiplex PCR; TCRdb keeps in-frame clones, though not all of them. V and J calls and clone size are copied from that table; D and trimming were computed from the DNA. The sample has about 80,000 clones; over 80% are singletons. This sample stems from a study of blood T cell repertoires in COVID-19. At the level of the study: Acute-phase and convalescent COVID-19 samples originated in the United States, Italy and Spain.

The TCR was taken from an elderly man with active or convalescent COVID-19. V usage is TRBV7-9 and J usage is TRBJ2-1; 10 bases are a match to TRBD2. The sample comprised peripheral blood. CDR3 coding DNA: TGTGCCAGCAGCTTGGGGACTAGCGTTTACAATGAGCAGTTCTTC. This encodes CASSLGTSVYNEQFF.